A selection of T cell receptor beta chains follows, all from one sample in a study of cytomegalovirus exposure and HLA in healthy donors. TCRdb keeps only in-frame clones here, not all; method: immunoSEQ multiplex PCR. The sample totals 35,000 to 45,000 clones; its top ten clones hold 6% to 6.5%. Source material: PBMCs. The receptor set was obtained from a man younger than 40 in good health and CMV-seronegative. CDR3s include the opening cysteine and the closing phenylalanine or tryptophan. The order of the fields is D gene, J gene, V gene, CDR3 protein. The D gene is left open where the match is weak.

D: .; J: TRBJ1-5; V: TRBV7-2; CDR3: CASSLTPGPQHF
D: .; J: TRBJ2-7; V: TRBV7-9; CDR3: CASSLLLGLSPDEQYF
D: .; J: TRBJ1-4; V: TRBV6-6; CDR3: CASYPAGVHEKLFF
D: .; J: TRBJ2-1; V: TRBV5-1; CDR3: CASSFEGGINEQFF
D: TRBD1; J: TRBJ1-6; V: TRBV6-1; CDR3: CASSEVAGGNSPLHF
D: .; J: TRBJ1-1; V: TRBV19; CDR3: CASSIDGGAEAFF
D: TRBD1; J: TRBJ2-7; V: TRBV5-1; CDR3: CASSNGQGPSYEQYF
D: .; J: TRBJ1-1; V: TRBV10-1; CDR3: CASSIGVGTEAFF
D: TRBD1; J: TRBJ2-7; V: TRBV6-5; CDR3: CVIKGTGSSYEQYF
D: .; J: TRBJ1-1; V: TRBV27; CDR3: CASSLSHARGFGNEAFF
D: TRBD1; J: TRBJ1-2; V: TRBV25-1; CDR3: CASSESGQGIVYTF
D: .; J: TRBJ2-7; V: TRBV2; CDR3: CASRFRGDYEQYF
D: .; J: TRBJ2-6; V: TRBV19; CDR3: CASWQGSGSGANVLTF
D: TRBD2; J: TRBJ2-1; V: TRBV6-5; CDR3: CASSPGLAFLGEQFF
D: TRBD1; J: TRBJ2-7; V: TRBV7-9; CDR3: CASSLGQGSDEQYF
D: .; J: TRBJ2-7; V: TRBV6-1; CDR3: CASSEFWGQAYEQYF
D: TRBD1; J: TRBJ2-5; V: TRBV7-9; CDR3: CASSRTGTVGTQYF